The source of this T cell receptor (beta chain) is a study of blood T cell repertoires in COVID-19. CDR3 length: 11 amino acids. The germline V and J ends were trimmed by 3 bases and 9 bases, with 6 bases remaining between them. The table came from immunoSEQ multiplex PCR; TCRdb's copy has only in-frame clones and leaves some out. Among roughly 140,000 clones listed, more than 75% were seen once. The chain employs TRBV12-3 or TRBV12-4 and TRBJ2-1; unclear D gene. The clonotype was recovered from a woman between 25 and 40 years old with acute COVID-19. Sequenced sample: PBMCs or T cells enriched from blood (not recorded which). CDR3 sequence (DNA): TGTGCCAGCAGTTTTAACGGTGAGCAGTTCTTC. Its translation: CASSFNGEQFF.